Following are 13 T cell receptor beta chains from one sample sequenced in a study of blood T cell repertoires in COVID-19. The repertoire was sequenced with immunoSEQ multiplex PCR; TCRdb's copy has only in-frame clones and lacks some. The repertoire holds fewer than 130,000 clones, with 80% to 90% as singletons. The sample consisted of peripheral blood. The source is a woman aged 80 or over with acute or convalescent COVID-19.

The chain is built from TRBV5-1 and TRBJ1-1; no firm D call. Germline V gives CDR1 SGHRS, CDR2 YFSETQ. V shed 7 bases and J shed 1 base, with 11 bases lying between them. This CDR3 spans 13 amino acids. CDR3 coding DNA: TGCGCCAGCCAACAGAGGGAGAACACTGAAGCTTTCTTT. Protein sequence: CASQQRENTEAFF. The whole variable domain, filled in from reference TRBV5-1 and TRBJ1-1, reads KAGVTQTPRYLIKTRGQQVTLSCSPISGHRSVSWYQQTPGQGLQFLFEYFSETQRNKGNFPGRFSGRQFSNSRSEMNVSTLELGDSALYLCASQQRENTEAFFGQGTRLTVV.

The chain is built from TRBV18 and TRBJ1-2; 9 positions agree with TRBD1. Per germline, CDR1 KGHSH and CDR2 LQKENI. This CDR3 has 15 amino acids. Trimming took 5 bases from V and 4 from J; bases not matched to a gene: 8. CDR3 DNA sequence: TGTGCCAGCTCAAGAGACAGGGGGGCTGGCTATGGCTACACCTTC. Translation gives CASSRDRGAGYGYTF.

V is TRBV18 and J is TRBJ2-1, with TRBD1 matching 7 bases. CDR1 is KGHSH and CDR2 is LQKENI in the germline V gene. CDR3 length equals 16 residues. J was trimmed by 0 bases and V by 3 bases; bases with no gene match: 5. CDR3 loop: CASSPRGGGSYNEQFF. The CDR3 nucleotides are TGTGCCAGCTCACCCAGAGGGGGCGGCTCCTACAATGAGCAGTTCTTC.

This chain connects TRBV19 to TRBJ2-1; 9 positions match TRBD2. V lost 1 base and J lost 8; bases outside the gene matches: 6. There are 15 residues in the CDR3. Germline-derived CDR1 and CDR2 are LNHDA and SQIVND (reference sequence). The CDR3 here is CASSIAASGAYEQFF. Here the CDR3 DNA reads TGTGCCAGTAGTATAGCCGCTAGCGGGGCGTATGAGCAGTTCTTC. The full variable domain, rest sourced from reference TRBV19 and TRBJ2-1, is DGGITQSPKYLFRKEGQNVTLSCEQNLNHDAMYWYRQDPGQGLRLIYYSQIVNDFQKGDIAEGYSVSREKKESFPLTVTSAQKNPTAFYLCASSIAASGAYEQFFGPGTRLTVL.

The rearrangement joins TRBV11-2 to TRBJ1-2, with TRBD1 matching over 11 bases. The CDR3 sequence is 16 residues long. V was pared by 3 bases and J by 4 bases, with 7 bases of the junction left unmatched. Germline CDR1 reads SGHAT; CDR2 reads FQNNGV. CDR3 sequence: CASSFFRTGGVYGYTF. DNA of the CDR3: TGTGCCAGCAGCTTTTTTCGGACAGGGGGCGTCTATGGCTACACCTTC.

This chain uses TRBV12-3 or TRBV12-4 with TRBJ1-2, with 9 bases lining up with TRBD1. Trimming removed 8 bases from V and 4 bases from J; junction bases left unmatched: 5. This CDR3 spans 13 amino acids. The CDR3 protein is CASATGGGYGYTF. CDR3 DNA: TGTGCCAGCGCCACAGGGGGCGGCTATGGCTACACCTTC.

The chain joins TRBV5-1 to TRBJ2-5; TRBD1 aligns across 7 bases. Germline loops: CDR1 SGHRS, CDR2 YFSETQ. Trimming cost V 5 bases and J 2 bases; bases outside gene matches: 6. This CDR3 comprises 14 residues. The CDR3 spells CASRKPGQQETQYF. The CDR3 DNA sequence: TGCGCCAGCAGAAAACCGGGACAGCAAGAGACCCAGTACTTC.

V and J are TRBV4-1 and TRBJ2-6; 9 bases fit TRBD1. Germline CDR1 reads MGHRA; CDR2 reads YSYEKL. The J segment lost 4 bases and the V segment lost 6 bases, leaving 7 bases of the junction unmatched. The CDR3 extends over 16 amino acids. Written as DNA, the CDR3 is TGCGCCAGCAGATTGGGACAGGGCTCAGGGGCCAACGTCCTGACTTTC. Translated, it gives CASRLGQGSGANVLTF.

The rearrangement joins TRBV3-1 (or the pseudogene TRBV3-2) to TRBJ1-1; perhaps TRBD1 as D (5 bases). The germline gives CDR1 LGHDT, CDR2 YNNKEL (reference sequence). This CDR3 contains 15 residues. The V and J ends lost 1 base and 5 bases respectively, with 14 bases between them. CDR3 nucleotide sequence: TGTGCCAGCAGCCAAGCACTCGGGGGGGGGACTGAAGCTTTCTTT. Translated: CASSQALGGGTEAFF.

The gene calls are TRBV10-3 and TRBJ1-2; D perhaps matches TRBD1 (6 bases). The germline V and J ends were trimmed by 4 bases and 4 bases, with 13 bases remaining between them. The CDR3 length is 14 residues. Germline V gene sequence: CDR1 ENHRY, CDR2 SYGVKD. The CDR3: CAISGETGLYGYTF. For the CDR3, the DNA is TGTGCCATCAGTGGAGAGACAGGACTCTATGGCTACACCTTC.

This chain links TRBV19 with TRBJ2-3; 11 nucleotides agree with TRBD1. Per the germline V gene, CDR1 is LNHDA and CDR2 is SQIVND (reference sequence). Germline trimming cut 5 bases from V and 8 bases from J; bases unmatched to any gene: 6. The CDR3 length is 14 residues. DNA for the CDR3: TGTGCCAGTAGTCTAGGGGGGACAGGGGGTACGCAGTATTTT. As protein: CASSLGGTGGTQYF.

This chain uses TRBV11-2 with TRBJ1-2; D is unresolved. The ends were cut back, 1 base at V and 8 bases at J, with 5 bases in the middle. Per germline, CDR1 SGHAT and CDR2 FQNNGV. There are 11 residues in the CDR3. The CDR3: CASSLAGGYTF. CDR3 DNA sequence: TGTGCCAGCAGCTTAGCAGGAGGCTACACCTTC.

The rearrangement uses TRBV18 and TRBJ1-1, with TRBD1 matching 9 bases. Trimming took 5 bases from V and 0 from J; bases not matched to a gene: 7. The CDR3 runs 16 residues. From germline, CDR1 is KGHSH and CDR2 LQKENI. This chain's CDR3 is CASSAGTGIMNTEAFF. As DNA, the CDR3 is TGTGCCAGCTCAGCCGGGACAGGGATCATGAACACTGAAGCTTTCTTT.